These 9 T cell receptor beta chains were all obtained from the same sample, sequenced in a study of regulatory T cells in long-lasting Graves disease. Described time point: newly diagnosed GD, antithyroid drugs for less than 3 months. PBMC RNA served as the TCR library source. Investigators prepared the TCR beta libraries by applying iRepertoire HTBI primers and Arm-PCR of CDR3 regions. In TCRdb, the multiplex PCR reads were re-called with MiXCR into one record per CDR3 protein. The sample gives approximately 480,000 distinct CDR3 sequences, 15% to 20% of which show up once; over 9% is in the top ten. The same data also contributed to another study, on T cells in Graves' hyperthyroidism and ophthalmopathy.

The sequenced sample was peripheral blood mononuclear cells (PBMCs), obtained at new diagnosis, from a patient treated with antithyroid drugs. The receptors here all came from a man aged 40-50 years with Graves disease.

The chain couples TRBV13 to TRBJ2-7, with D maybe TRBD2 (5 bases). The germline V and J ends were trimmed by 5 bases and 3 bases, with 11 bases remaining between them. The CDR3 covers 13 residues. The germline V gene encodes CDR1 PRHDT and CDR2 FYEKMQ (reference sequence). The CDR3 is CASSPTGNYEQYF. As DNA, the CDR3 is TGTGCCAGCAGCCCTACGGGGAACTACGAGCAGTACTTC.

This clonotype was seen a few times. The rearrangement uses TRBV4-1 and TRBJ2-1; unclear D gene. The V end was cut by 0 bases, the J end by 8 bases, with 11 bases between. This CDR3 is 14 amino acids long. CDR1 and CDR2 from the germline V gene are MGHRA and YSYEKL. CDR3 DNA: TGCGCCAGCAGCCAAGAAGGGCCTTCGGATGAGCAGTTCTTC. Amino acid sequence: CASSQEGPSDEQFF.

This clonotype was counted ten times or more. V is TRBV11-1 and J is TRBJ1-1; D might be TRBD1 (5 bases). The germline V and J ends were trimmed by 4 bases and 8 bases, with 11 bases remaining between them. The CDR3 sequence is 12 residues long. CDR1 SGHAT and CDR2 FQDESV come from the germline V gene (reference sequence). The CDR3 DNA reads as TGTGCCAGCAGCTCGGAGGGGTTCGAAGCTTTCTTT. It yields the protein CASSSEGFEAFF.

The sample holds many counts of this clonotype. The chain uses TRBV5-1 and TRBJ2-1; 11 bases line up with TRBD2. The CDR3 spans 15 residues. Per the germline V gene, CDR1 is SGHRS and CDR2 is YFSETQ. Unmatched junction bases numbered 2, after V lost 4 bases and J lost 2 bases. Written as DNA, the CDR3 is TGCGCCAGCAGCGCTAGCGGGAGGCCCTACAATGAGCAGTTCTTC. This gives the protein CASSASGRPYNEQFF. The full variable domain, with the rest looked up from reference TRBV5-1 and TRBJ2-1, is KAGVTQTPRYLIKTRGQQVTLSCSPISGHRSVSWYQQTPGQGLQFLFEYFSETQRNKGNFPGRFSGRQFSNSRSEMNVSTLELGDSALYLCASSASGRPYNEQFFGPGTRLTVL.

There are many counts of this clonotype. The CDR3 bases are TGTGCCAGCAGCCCCTTAACCGTGGGGTACGAGCAGTACTTC. Translated, it gives CASSPLTVGYEQYF. The rearrangement uses TRBV7-8 and TRBJ2-7; D unclear. Germline values: CDR1 SGHVS, CDR2 FQNEAQ. V lost 5 bases, J lost 4 bases, and 15 bases lay in between. The length of the CDR3 is 14 residues.

The table lists this clonotype with a count of one. This chain uses TRBV20-1 with TRBJ1-2, with a tentative D call TRBD1 (6 bases). Germline loops: CDR1 DFQATT, CDR2 SNEGSKA (reference sequence). This CDR3 has 13 residues. V lost 6 bases and J 2 bases, leaving 13 bases between the germline ends. The CDR3 protein is CSASEDSNYGYTF. The DNA for the CDR3 is TGCAGTGCGTCGGAGGACAGCAACTATGGCTACACCTTC.

This clonotype was recorded many times. The genes are TRBV29-1 and TRBJ2-7; unclear D gene. The CDR3 covers 15 residues. Germline-derived CDR1 and CDR2 are SQVTM and ANQGSEA. V dropped 0 bases and J dropped 1 base, with 13 bases sitting between them. The CDR3 bases are TGCAGCGTTGAAGATCTAGGGATTGGGTCCTACGAGCAGTACTTC. Protein sequence: CSVEDLGIGSYEQYF.

The V and J genes are TRBV6-5 and TRBJ2-3, with TRBD2 matching over 8 bases. Germline CDR1 MNHEY, CDR2 SVGAGI. The trim removed 2 bases at V and 6 bases at J, leaving 10 bases unmatched. This CDR3 has 16 amino acids. CDR3 nucleotides: TGTGCCAGCAGTTACCCCAAAGCGGGAGAAGCCGATACGCAGTATTTT. It is translated as CASSYPKAGEADTQYF.

This clonotype has ten or more counts. CDR3 bases: TGTGCCAGCACCTTCCTGGGAGCGGGCCTCCAAGAGACCCAGTACTTC. This sequence encodes CASTFLGAGLQETQYF. The chain has TRBV6-1 and TRBJ2-5; the D gene is possibly TRBD2 (6 bases). Germline CDR1 MNHNS, CDR2 SASEGT. This CDR3 has 16 residues. Between the trimmed V and J ends, which lost 7 bases and 1 base, there was a span of 19 bases.